Given below is one T cell receptor (beta chain) in context. Its cognate antigen is unknown. The unexposed donors gave CD4+ T cells in 2011-2018, prior to COVID-19. The cells were cultured for about 10 days before CD4+ T cells were isolated. As cell numbers allowed, unexposed-donor CD4+ T cells faced SARS-CoV-2 S/N and four cold-coronavirus spikes. The data were obtained in a study of CD4 T cells in relation to SARS-CoV-2 and coronaviruses. Overall study context: After roughly ten days of antigen culture, PBMC TCR beta CDR3s were sequenced.

CDR3 length: 15 amino acids. Germline V gene lookup returns CDR1 SEHNR and CDR2 FQNEAQ (reference sequence). Trimming removed 3 bases from V and 2 bases from J, with 13 bases in between. TCRdb's copy holds only in-frame clones and misses some; the assay was immunoSEQ multiplex PCR. This table holds around 15,000 clones, over 75% found once. The sequenced sample consisted of CD4+ T cells from PBMCs, cultured in vitro. The chain couples TRBV7-9 to TRBJ2-5, with no clear D. The receptor was derived from a human donor in good health. The CDR3 bases are TGTGCCAGCAGCTTTGGCTCCGTACCTCAAGAGACCCAGTACTTC. This gives the protein CASSFGSVPQETQYF.